These 4 T cell receptor beta chains were sequenced from one sample in a study of identical twins. TCRdb reprocessed the 5' RACE reads via MiXCR and lists one record per CDR3 protein. The profile shows roughly 1.6 million distinct CDR3 sequences, about 32% of them singletons. Sequenced input: cord blood. These receptors were taken from a newborn girl in good health.

This clonotype was seen at least ten times. The chain employs TRBV25-1 and TRBJ2-3; tentatively, D is TRBD2 (7 bases). This CDR3 comprises 14 residues. Germline lookup yields CDR1 MGHDK and CDR2 SYGVNS. Trimming took off 3 bases at V and 5 bases at J, with 12 bases between the two ends. The CDR3 DNA reads TGTGCCAGCAGTGACCCGGGGGGCAGAGATACGCAGTATTTT. Translated, it gives CASSDPGGRDTQYF.

This clonotype occurred a few times. The chain has TRBV3-1 and TRBJ2-3; 9 bases fit TRBD1. CDR1 is LGHDT and CDR2 is YNNKEL in the germline V gene (reference sequence). The CDR3 is 16 amino acids. V lost 3 bases to trimming and J lost 2 bases; unmatched junction nucleotides: 6. This chain's CDR3 is CASSQGTGTFTDTQYF. The CDR3 DNA reads TGTGCCAGCAGCCAGGGGACAGGGACATTCACAGATACGCAGTATTTT.

The chain employs TRBV4-1 and TRBJ1-2; TRBD1 agrees at 7 bases. Trimming at V came to 1 base and at J to 6 bases, leaving 11 bases not matched to a gene. Germline CDR1 MGHRA, CDR2 YSYEKL. The CDR3 is made up of 16 amino acids. In DNA, the CDR3 is TGCGCCAGCAGCCAAGGGCACTCACAGGGGAAGAATGGCTACACCTTC. It specifies CASSQGHSQGKNGYTF.

This clonotype was seen only a few times. The gene calls are TRBV13 and TRBJ2-4, with 9 bases fitting TRBD2. CDR3 size: 14 residues. J was trimmed by 13 bases and V by 8 bases; bases with no gene match: 15. Looked up from germline, CDR1 is PRHDT and CDR2 is FYEKMQ (reference sequence). The CDR3 bases are TGTGCCAGCTCTTTAACGGCGGGGGGGCGAGAGCAGTACTTC. Translated: CASSLTAGGREQYF.